Listed here are 21 T cell receptor beta chains from one sample, sequenced in a study of Graves' ophthalmopathy and Graves' hyperthyroidism. The authors amplified TCR beta CDR3 regions from RNA transcripts. An opening RT-PCR round employed HTBI primers and preceded a second-round multiplex PCR. TCRdb redid the calling of the multiplex PCR reads with MiXCR, one entry per CDR3 protein. The sample has around 170,000 distinct CDR3 sequences, approximately 38% seen once. Material for sequencing was peripheral blood. These receptors were collected from a woman aged 35 to 49 with Graves' ophthalmopathy.

The rearrangement uses TRBV30 and TRBJ1-5; no definite D call. Trimming stripped 3 bases from V and 0 bases from J, with 9 bases between. This CDR3 contains 14 residues. Per germline, CDR1 GTSNPN and CDR2 SVGIG (reference sequence). The DNA of the CDR3 is TGTGCCTGGAGCGACGATTATAGCAATCAGCCCCAGCATTTT. Protein: CAWSDDYSNQPQHF.

Ten or more counts support this clonotype. V is TRBV7-2 and J is TRBJ2-4; the D gene could be TRBD1 or TRBD2 (5 bases each). The V end was cut by 3 bases, the J end by 0 bases, with 15 bases between. CDR3 length: 17 residues. The germline V gene encodes CDR1 SGHTA and CDR2 FQGNSA. CDR3 protein: CASSFGTQPLAKNIQYF. Written as DNA, the CDR3 is TGTGCCAGCAGCTTCGGGACGCAACCCCTAGCCAAAAACATTCAGTACTTC.

Ten or more counts support this clonotype. The junction differs from germline at one of its ends, possibly a read error. The rearrangement joins TRBV12-3 or TRBV12-4 to TRBJ1-1; no firm D call. The CDR3 is 16 amino acids. CDR3 protein: CAGSLALGSWGTEAFF. CDR3 coding DNA: TGTGCCGGCAGTCTTGCCTTGGGATCCTGGGGCACTGAAGCTTTCTTT.

The chain joins TRBV29-1 to TRBJ1-1, with unresolved D. Germline V gene data show CDR1 as SQVTM and CDR2 as ANQGSEA. Trimming took 8 bases from V and 1 from J, leaving 8 bases between them. This CDR3 comprises 11 residues. CDR3 nucleotide sequence: TGCAGCACCCGGAAGAACACTGAAGCTTTCTTT. Translating it yields CSTRKNTEAFF.

This clonotype has ten or more counts. The chain uses TRBV11-2 and TRBJ2-6; D call uncertain. V was shortened by 1 base and J by 0 bases, with 13 bases between the two germline ends. The CDR3 is 18 amino acids. Per germline, CDR1 SGHAT and CDR2 FQNNGV. The CDR3 DNA reads as TGTGCCAGCAGCTTAGGTTTTGCCCAGAGCTCTGGGGCCAACGTCCTGACTTTC. It yields the protein CASSLGFAQSSGANVLTF.

This clonotype occurred a few times. The rearrangement joins TRBV6-1 to TRBJ1-1, with 7 bases fitting TRBD1. V dropped 6 bases and J dropped 7; count of bases not matched to a gene: 8. The CDR3 is 13 residues long. Germline V gene lookup returns CDR1 MNHNS and CDR2 SASEGT. The CDR3 nucleotides are TGTGCCAGCAGCGAACAGGGGCGCAATGAAGCTTTCTTT. It specifies CASSEQGRNEAFF.

The chain couples TRBV29-1 to TRBJ2-7, with D possibly matching TRBD1 (5 bases). Germline assignment: CDR1 SQVTM and CDR2 ANQGSEA. The CDR3 consists of 12 residues. V lost 4 bases and J 0 bases, leaving 7 bases between the germline ends. CDR3 nucleotide sequence: TGCAGCGTTGGGACACACTCCTACGAGCAGTACTTC. It codes for CSVGTHSYEQYF.

This clonotype was recorded many times. The rearrangement uses TRBV5-1 and TRBJ1-1, with 8 bases identical to TRBD1. V gave up 2 bases and J gave up 3 bases; unmatched junction bases: 6. The CDR3 sequence is 15 residues long. CDR1 is SGHRS and CDR2 is YFSETQ in the germline V gene. CDR3 DNA sequence: TGCGCCAGCAGCTTTTCAACAGGGGGATACACTGAAGCTTTCTTT. Its translation: CASSFSTGGYTEAFF.

The chain links TRBV20-1 to TRBJ2-5; possibly TRBD1 for D (6 bases). Germline values: CDR1 DFQATT, CDR2 SNEGSKA (reference sequence). This CDR3 contains 17 residues. V was cut by 0 bases and J by 2 bases, with 19 bases left in between. CDR3 in DNA: TGCAGTGCTAGAGATTTCCAGGGCAGGGGATATCAAGAGACCCAGTACTTC. Its protein is CSARDFQGRGYQETQYF.

This chain joins TRBV9 and TRBJ2-2, with TRBD2 as a possible D gene (5 bases). V dropped 0 bases and J dropped 9 bases, with 12 bases sitting between them. CDR1 and CDR2 from the germline V gene are SGDLS and YYNGEE. The CDR3 is 14 amino acids. In DNA form, the CDR3 reads TGTGCCAGCAGCGTAGAGGACTCAAACCGGGAGCTGTTTTTT. The encoded protein is CASSVEDSNRELFF.

This clonotype occurred many times. At one end, the junction sequence differs from germline, possibly due to a read error. The chain links TRBV28 to TRBJ1-1; 9 nucleotides agree with TRBD1. The CDR3 contains 14 residues. The germline V gene has CDR1 MDHEN and CDR2 SYDVKM. CDR3 sequence (DNA): TGTGCCGGCAGACGACAGGGGGGGAACACTGAAGCTTTCTTT. This translates into CAGRRQGGNTEAFF.

This clonotype showed up just once. The rearrangement uses TRBV6-2 or TRBV6-3 and TRBJ2-7, with D perhaps matching TRBD2 (6 bases). CDR3 length equals 14 residues. Deletions cut 6 bases from V and 5 bases from J, with 17 bases between. The germline V gene encodes CDR1 MNHEY and CDR2 SVGEGT. DNA for the CDR3: TGTGCCAGCAGCACGACTGGGGACTTCGACGAGCAGTACTTC. Translating it yields CASSTTGDFDEQYF.

The chain couples TRBV28 to TRBJ2-5; 9 nucleotides match TRBD2. Germline CDR1 reads MDHEN; CDR2 reads SYDVKM. CDR3 size: 19 residues. V was pared by 2 bases and J by 1 base, with 14 bases of the junction left unmatched. The CDR3 DNA reads TGTGCCAGCAGTTTACACCTCGTCTGGACTAGCGCCTCCCAAGAGACCCAGTACTTC. Its protein product is CASSLHLVWTSASQETQYF.

This clonotype was observed many times. The chain recombines TRBV11-2 with TRBJ2-7, with TRBD2 as a possible D gene (6 bases). CDR1 is SGHAT and CDR2 is FQNNGV in the germline V gene. Deletions cut 0 bases from V and 7 bases from J, with 16 bases between. CDR3 size: 15 residues. The DNA for the CDR3 is TGTGCCAGCAGCTTAGATGTTTCGGGGGTCGGGGAGCAGTACTTC. Its translation: CASSLDVSGVGEQYF.

The chain is built from TRBV6-4 and TRBJ2-7, with a tentative D call TRBD2 (6 bases). The V gene lost 5 bases and the J gene lost 1 base, with 18 bases spanning the gap. This CDR3 contains 16 residues. Germline V CDR1 and CDR2: MRHNA, SNTAGT. The CDR3 sequence: CASSFHGGRASYEQYF. The CDR3 bases are TGTGCCAGCAGTTTCCACGGAGGGCGGGCATCCTACGAGCAGTACTTC.

This clonotype showed up many times. V gene TRBV6-1 combines with J gene TRBJ1-6; D possibly corresponds to TRBD1 (6 bases). Germline values: CDR1 MNHNS, CDR2 SASEGT. The CDR3 runs 13 residues. Trimming shortened V by 7 bases and J by 5 bases, and 9 bases separated the two germline ends. CDR3 protein: CASTGQHNSPLHF. CDR3 coding DNA: TGTGCCAGCACGGGACAACATAATTCACCCCTCCACTTT.

This clonotype was detected ten times or more. This chain connects TRBV2 to TRBJ2-2; 7 positions agree with TRBD1. This CDR3 is 17 amino acids long. The germline gives CDR1 SNHLY, CDR2 FYNNEI. V gave up 8 bases and J gave up 0 bases; unmatched junction bases: 12. The CDR3 DNA sequence: TGTGCCAGCCGAAAAACGACAGGGTCCGCGAACACCGGGGAGCTGTTTTTT. Translated: CASRKTTGSANTGELFF.

This clonotype was detected ten times or more. The chain combines TRBV2 with TRBJ2-7; D remains unclear. The CDR3 spans 13 residues. The V end was cut by 8 bases, the J end by 5 bases, with 16 bases between. Germline CDR1 is SNHLY and CDR2 is FYNNEI. The CDR3 coding sequence is TGTGCCAGCGCCCGAACTTCAAAAAACGAGCAGTACTTC. Translating it yields CASARTSKNEQYF.

The chain recombines TRBV6-2 or TRBV6-3 with TRBJ2-2, with TRBD2 matching over 11 bases. Germline assignment: CDR1 MNHEY and CDR2 SVGEGT. Trimming removed 8 bases from V and 5 bases from J; junction bases left unmatched: 7. CDR3 length equals 15 residues. The CDR3 is CASGAGTSGTGELFF. The CDR3 coding sequence is TGTGCCAGCGGGGCCGGGACTAGCGGTACCGGGGAGCTGTTTTTT.

This clonotype was detected only a few times. CDR3 nucleotides: TGTGCCAGCAGCTCGAGACAGAATAGGTCACCCCTCCACTTT. Amino acids: CASSSRQNRSPLHF. This chain uses TRBV5-6 with TRBJ1-6; TRBD1 is a possible D gene (5 bases). The germline gives CDR1 SGHDT, CDR2 YYEEEE. CDR3 size: 14 residues. Trimming shortened V by 3 bases and J by 10 bases, and 14 bases separated the two germline ends.

This clonotype was picked up many times. J is TRBJ1-2 and V is TRBV6-5; TRBD1 matches at 12 bases. CDR1 is MNHEY, CDR2 SVGAGI, per germline. With V trimmed by 5 bases and J by 6 bases, 7 bases remained unmatched. The CDR3 has 15 amino acids. The DNA of the CDR3 is TGTGCCAGCAGTCCGGGACAGGGGGCATATAATGGCTACACCTTC. Its protein product is CASSPGQGAYNGYTF.